The next 21 T cell receptor beta chains were all read from a single sample in a study of regulatory T cells in long-lasting Graves disease. The sample's time point: newly diagnosed GD, antithyroid drugs for less than 3 months. After RNA was extracted from PBMCs, the TCR library was made from it. TCR beta libraries were built with iRepertoire HTBI primers and Arm-PCR of CDR3 regions. TCRdb independently ran MiXCR on the multiplex PCR reads; one entry per CDR3 protein. Of around 480,000 distinct CDR3 sequences listed, about 17% are singletons. These data are also associated with another study on T cells in Graves' hyperthyroidism and ophthalmopathy.

Sequencing used peripheral blood mononuclear cells (PBMCs), obtained at new diagnosis, from a patient treated with antithyroid drugs. These receptors came from a man aged 40-49 years with Graves disease.

This chain joins TRBV29-1 and TRBJ2-3; D may be TRBD2 (5 bases). Per the germline V gene, CDR1 is SQVTM and CDR2 is ANQGSEA. There are 13 residues in the CDR3. Trimming pared 6 bases from V and 7 bases from J, leaving 17 bases between. CDR3 sequence reads: CSVTSGIENTQYF. CDR3 DNA sequence: TGCAGCGTAACCTCGGGGATCGAAAATACGCAGTATTTT.

This clonotype was found a few times. A single base separates this from a much larger clone, so it may be a read error. V is TRBV7-2 and J is TRBJ2-2; D gene ambiguous. CDR1 and CDR2 from the germline V gene are SGHTA and FQGNSA. V lost 5 bases to trimming and J lost 6 bases, with 13 bases between them. The CDR3 runs 14 residues. CDR3 sequence reads: CASSPSDLAGELFF. CDR3 DNA: TGTGCCAGCAGCCCATCTGATTTAGCCGGGGAGCTGTTTTTT.

The chain employs TRBV9 and TRBJ2-1, with TRBD1 matching 9 bases. With V trimmed by 2 bases and J by 0 bases, 3 bases remained unmatched. The germline CDR1 and CDR2 sequences are SGDLS and YYNGEE. The CDR3 covers 16 residues. CDR3 in amino acids: CASSVGQGNSYNEQFF. As DNA, the CDR3 is TGTGCCAGCAGCGTCGGACAGGGGAACTCCTACAATGAGCAGTTCTTC.

Many counts were recorded for this clonotype. The rearrangement uses TRBV28 and TRBJ2-5, with 8 bases lining up with TRBD2. The length of the CDR3 is 15 residues. The V segment lost 6 bases and the J segment 3 bases; nucleotides outside the gene matches: 9. The germline CDR1 and CDR2 sequences are MDHEN and SYDVKM. CDR3 amino acids: CASSTLAEAKETQYF. Here the CDR3 DNA reads TGTGCCAGCAGCACACTAGCGGAGGCTAAAGAGACCCAGTACTTC.

This clonotype appeared many times. This chain uses TRBV30 with TRBJ1-6; D perhaps matches TRBD1 (6 bases). V lost 0 bases and J lost 8, with 8 bases in between. CDR1 is GTSNPN, CDR2 SVGIG, per germline (reference sequence). This CDR3 has 13 residues. CDR3 bases: TGTGCCTGGAGTGTAGGGGGAGATTCACCCCTCCACTTT. Protein: CAWSVGGDSPLHF.

This clonotype was recorded many times. This chain uses TRBV3-1 with TRBJ2-3; D ambiguous. The length of the CDR3 is 12 residues. Germline-derived CDR1 and CDR2 are LGHDT and YNNKEL (reference sequence). V shed 2 bases and J shed 3 bases, with 3 bases lying between them. The CDR3 sequence: CASSQMTDTQYF. The CDR3 DNA is TGTGCCAGCAGCCAAATGACAGATACGCAGTATTTT.

A word on this clonotype: A read error is possible here, since a much larger clone lies one base away. This rearrangement joins TRBV7-8 to TRBJ2-1, with TRBD1 as a possible D gene (7 bases). This CDR3 comprises 16 residues. CDR1 and CDR2 from the germline V gene are SGHVS and FQNEAQ. Trimming left V 4 bases short and J 7 bases short, with 20 bases between. DNA for the CDR3: TGTGCCAGCAGCTCCCGGGGGACAGTGGGCCTAAATGAGCAGTTCTTC. Its protein is CASSSRGTVGLNEQFF.

This clonotype appeared many times. V usage is TRBV20-1 and J usage is TRBJ2-7, with D maybe TRBD2 (5 bases). The V and J ends lost 4 bases and 0 bases respectively, with 7 bases between them. Germline V gene data show CDR1 as DFQATT and CDR2 as SNEGSKA (reference sequence). The length of the CDR3 is 12 residues. The CDR3 protein is CSATDFSYEQYF. In nucleotides, the CDR3 is TGCAGTGCTACGGACTTCTCCTACGAGCAGTACTTC.

This clonotype has a count of ten or more. J is TRBJ1-2 and V is TRBV7-2; the D gene is possibly TRBD1 (5 bases). Germline lookup yields CDR1 SGHTA and CDR2 FQGNSA. Between the trimmed V and J ends, which lost 2 bases and 3 bases, there was a span of 7 bases. This CDR3 spans 13 amino acids. CDR3 amino acids: CASSLIQDYGYTF. The CDR3 DNA is TGTGCCAGCAGCTTAATACAGGACTATGGCTACACCTTC.

The table lists this clonotype with a few counts. This chain uses TRBV5-1 with TRBJ1-3; possible D gene TRBD1, 6 bases. Trimming took off 3 bases at V and 8 bases at J, with 21 bases between the two ends. Germline CDR1 is SGHRS and CDR2 is YFSETQ. The CDR3 is 16 residues long. As DNA, the CDR3 is TGCGCCAGCAGCTACAAGACAAGGGGGGCCTCGGACACCATATATTTT. Residues: CASSYKTRGASDTIYF.

The chain joins TRBV5-1 to TRBJ1-2; 11 bases are shared with TRBD1. The germline gives CDR1 SGHRS, CDR2 YFSETQ. The CDR3 is 16 amino acids. Trimming took 0 bases from V and 7 from J; bases not matched to a gene: 8. In DNA form, the CDR3 reads TGCGCCAGCAGCTTGGGGACAGGGGGCTTCCGTGGTGGCTACACCTTC. Its translation is CASSLGTGGFRGGYTF. Drawing the rest from reference TRBV5-1 and TRBJ1-2, the complete variable domain is KAGVTQTPRYLIKTRGQQVTLSCSPISGHRSVSWYQQTPGQGLQFLFEYFSETQRNKGNFPGRFSGRQFSNSRSEMNVSTLELGDSALYLCASSLGTGGFRGGYTFGSGTRLTVV.

The V and J genes are TRBV20-1 and TRBJ2-5; tentatively, D is TRBD1 (5 bases). Looked up from germline, CDR1 is DFQATT and CDR2 is SNEGSKA (reference sequence). The CDR3 spans 15 residues. The V and J ends lost 1 base and 5 bases respectively, with 17 bases between them. The CDR3 nucleotides read TGCAGTGCTAGAGTCTATCATAGGCACAGGGAGACCCAGTACTTC. Protein sequence: CSARVYHRHRETQYF.

This clonotype was counted a few times. This chain uses TRBV5-6 with TRBJ1-2; D is ambiguous. V was cut by 1 base and J by 6 bases, with 19 bases left in between. This CDR3 comprises 16 residues. Germline CDR1 is SGHDT and CDR2 is YYEEEE. In DNA form, the CDR3 reads TGTGCCAGCAGCTTGCAGGCGGCAAGCCGGGTGGATGGCTACACCTTC. The encoded protein is CASSLQAASRVDGYTF.

This clonotype was seen many times. The rearrangement joins TRBV20-1 to TRBJ2-1; D possibly corresponds to TRBD2 (7 bases). This CDR3 is built from 14 residues. V dropped 6 bases and J dropped 7 bases, with 19 bases sitting between them. Germline loops: CDR1 DFQATT, CDR2 SNEGSKA (reference sequence). CDR3 coding DNA: TGCAGTGCCCAGACCCTGGAGGGGGGGAATGAGCAGTTCTTC. This gives the protein CSAQTLEGGNEQFF.

The genes are TRBV19 and TRBJ2-1; 11 bases line up with TRBD1. The CDR3 has 13 residues. CDR1 LNHDA and CDR2 SQIVND come from the germline V gene (reference sequence). V gave up 7 bases and J gave up 6 bases; unmatched junction bases: 2. The CDR3 bases are TGTGCCAGTACTGGGACAGGGGGCAATGAGCAGTTCTTC. As protein: CASTGTGGNEQFF.

This clonotype was counted at least ten times. V usage is TRBV5-1 and J usage is TRBJ2-3; D might be TRBD1 (5 bases). V was cut by 1 base and J by 3 bases, with 12 bases left in between. CDR1 is SGHRS and CDR2 is YFSETQ in the germline V gene. The CDR3 runs 15 residues. Here the CDR3 reads CASSLSARVTDTQYF. In DNA form, the CDR3 reads TGCGCCAGCAGCTTGTCCGCCAGGGTGACAGATACGCAGTATTTT.

This clonotype was observed at least ten times. The V call is TRBV7-9, the J call TRBJ1-2, with TRBD1 matching 10 bases. Trimming took 5 bases from V and 4 from J; bases not matched to a gene: 10. The CDR3 spans 16 residues. CDR1 and CDR2 from the germline V gene are SEHNR and FQNEAQ (reference sequence). CDR3 amino acids: CASSLQTGGVGYGYTF. In nucleotides, the CDR3 is TGTGCCAGCAGCCTCCAGACAGGGGGCGTCGGCTATGGCTACACCTTC.

CDR3 sequence reads: CATSRGGREQETQYF. In DNA form, the CDR3 reads TGTGCCACCAGCAGGGGGGGCAGGGAACAGGAGACCCAGTACTTC. This chain uses TRBV15 with TRBJ2-5; D is possibly TRBD1 or TRBD2 (6 bases each). Germline values: CDR1 LNHNV, CDR2 YYDKDF (reference sequence). The CDR3 is 15 amino acids. The ends were cut back, 3 bases at V and 5 bases at J, with 16 bases in the middle.

This clonotype was recorded a few times. This chain uses TRBV20-1 with TRBJ2-5; D gene uncertain. The V gene lost 7 bases and the J gene lost 1 base, with 13 bases spanning the gap. CDR1 is DFQATT, CDR2 SNEGSKA, per germline (reference sequence). CDR3 size: 13 residues. In DNA form, the CDR3 reads TGCAGTGTATTTTTCGGAGCCCAAGAGACCCAGTACTTC. Residues: CSVFFGAQETQYF.

This clonotype came up many times. This sequence joins TRBV20-1 and TRBJ2-1; no firm D call. This CDR3 has 11 amino acids. Germline values: CDR1 DFQATT, CDR2 SNEGSKA (reference sequence). V was trimmed by 6 bases and J by 5 bases, leaving 8 bases between them. CDR3 coding DNA: TGCAGTGCGCCACAGAACAATGAGCAGTTCTTC. Translation gives CSAPQNNEQFF.

At least ten counts were recorded for this clonotype. This rearrangement joins TRBV19 to TRBJ2-7; TRBD1 or TRBD2 may be the D gene (5 bases each). V was cut by 3 bases and J by 5 bases, with 17 bases left in between. This CDR3 comprises 15 residues. Looked up from germline, CDR1 is LNHDA and CDR2 is SQIVND (reference sequence). This chain's CDR3 is CASSIPRDGVDEQYF. In DNA, the CDR3 is TGTGCCAGTAGTATCCCCCGGGACGGTGTCGACGAGCAGTACTTC.